This T cell receptor beta chain was obtained from a study of T-cell reconstitution after alpha-beta-depleted transplantation in children. This clonotype has ten or more counts. Its antigen is currently unknown. The TCRbeta library incorporated unique molecular identifiers. TCRdb re-called the PCR reads with MiXCR, one entry per CDR3 protein. Among hundreds of thousands of distinct CDR3 sequences listed, around 12% were seen once. Germline V gene sequence: CDR1 DFQATT, CDR2 SNEGSKA (reference sequence). With 0 bases removed from V and 6 bases from J, the gap between germline ends came to 12 bases. The CDR3 contains 13 residues. Findings of the study overall: Expanded graft clones numbering several hundred reportedly gave rise to alpha-beta T cells about two months after transplant.

This sequence originates from a girl aged 2 to 9 with congenital amegakaryocytic thrombocytopenia, due to receive a stem cell transplant. The material was PBMCs, obtained before TCRalphabeta/CD19-depleted stem cell transplant. The chain recombines TRBV20-1 with TRBJ2-7, with D unresolved. The CDR3 coding sequence is TGCAGTGCTAGAGATCCGGCAGTCGGCGAGCAGTACTTC. Protein product: CSARDPAVGEQYF.